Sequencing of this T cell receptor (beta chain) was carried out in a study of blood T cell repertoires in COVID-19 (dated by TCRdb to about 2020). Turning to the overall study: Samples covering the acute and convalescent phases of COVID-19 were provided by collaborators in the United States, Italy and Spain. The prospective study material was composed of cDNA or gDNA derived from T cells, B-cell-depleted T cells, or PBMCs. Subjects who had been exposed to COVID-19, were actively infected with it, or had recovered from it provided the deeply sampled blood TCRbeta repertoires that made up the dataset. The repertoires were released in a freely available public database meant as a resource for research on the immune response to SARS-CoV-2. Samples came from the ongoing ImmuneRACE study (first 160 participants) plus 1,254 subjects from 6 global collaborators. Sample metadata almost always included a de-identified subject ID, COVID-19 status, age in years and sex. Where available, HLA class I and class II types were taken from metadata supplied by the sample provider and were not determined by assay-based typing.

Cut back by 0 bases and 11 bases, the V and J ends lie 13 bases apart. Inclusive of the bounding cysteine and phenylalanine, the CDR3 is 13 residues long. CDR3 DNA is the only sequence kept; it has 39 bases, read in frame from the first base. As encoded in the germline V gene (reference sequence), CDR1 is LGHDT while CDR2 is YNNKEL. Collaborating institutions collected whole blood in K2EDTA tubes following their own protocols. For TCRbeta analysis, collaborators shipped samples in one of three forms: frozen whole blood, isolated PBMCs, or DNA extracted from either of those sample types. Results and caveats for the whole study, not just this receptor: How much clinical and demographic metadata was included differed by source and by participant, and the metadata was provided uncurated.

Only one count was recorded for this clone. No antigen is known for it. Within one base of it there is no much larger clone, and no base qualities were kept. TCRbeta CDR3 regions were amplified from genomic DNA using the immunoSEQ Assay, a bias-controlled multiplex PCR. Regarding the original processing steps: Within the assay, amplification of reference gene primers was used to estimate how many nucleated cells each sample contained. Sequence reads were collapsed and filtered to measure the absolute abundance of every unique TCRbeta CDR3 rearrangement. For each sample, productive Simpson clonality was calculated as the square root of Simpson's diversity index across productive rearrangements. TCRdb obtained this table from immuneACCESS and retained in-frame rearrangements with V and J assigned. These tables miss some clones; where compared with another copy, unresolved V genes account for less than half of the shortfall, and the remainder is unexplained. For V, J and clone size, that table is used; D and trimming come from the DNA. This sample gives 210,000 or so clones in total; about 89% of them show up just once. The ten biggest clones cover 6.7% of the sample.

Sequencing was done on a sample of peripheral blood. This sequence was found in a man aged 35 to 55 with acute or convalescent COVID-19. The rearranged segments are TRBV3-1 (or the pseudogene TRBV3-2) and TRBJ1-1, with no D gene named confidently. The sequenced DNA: TGTGCCAGCAGCCAAGAGAGCAGGCCGGGGGCTTTCTTT. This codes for CASSQESRPGAFF.